This TCR beta chain emerged from a study of T cell responses to AZD1222 COVID-19 vaccine. Study-wide findings and caveats: The study found vaccine-associated CD4 TCRs spanning spike, dominant at 160-218 and 743-854.

V lost 6 bases, J lost 8 bases, and 14 bases lay in between. Germline values: CDR1 SGHAT, CDR2 FQNNGV. The CDR3 is 14 amino acids. Generated by immunoSEQ multiplex PCR, the TCRdb table keeps only in-frame clones and is missing some. This repertoire shows about 100,000 clones, roughly 83% found once; its top ten account for 17%. About this clone itself: Its target is not known.

This specimen was peripheral blood, taken on day 0 of AZD1222 vaccination. The rearrangement joins TRBV11-2 to TRBJ1-6, with D perhaps TRBD1 (5 bases). The clonotype was recovered from an adult in good health. CDR3 nucleotide sequence: TGTGCCAGCAGTTACGGGACTCGTCATTCACCCCTCCACTTT. Protein sequence: CASSYGTRHSPLHF.